This T cell receptor (beta chain) was sequenced for a study of T cells expressing NK-cell markers. Study-level information: The authors derived TCR beta repertoires from sorted CD3+CD56+NKG2C+, CD3+CD56+NKG2C- and CD3+CD56-NKG2C+ T cells. Overall study findings and caveats: Of the CD8+ T cell pool in over 5 donors, roughly 1.0-7.5% was accounted for by dominant NKG2C+ clonotypes.

Germline CDR1 is DFQATT and CDR2 is SNEGSKA (reference sequence). This CDR3 contains 12 residues. For each CDR3 protein, TCRdb gives one entry from its re-call of the 5' RACE reads, without DNA. The repertoire table contains 400,000 or so distinct CDR3 sequences. In the case of this clonotype: Its antigen is not identified.

V usage is TRBV20-1 and J usage is TRBJ2-4; TCRdb's D call, TRBD2, is unchecked because there is no DNA. Source material: blood T cells: a sorted CD56 or NKG2C T cell subset, CD4+ or CD8+ T cells, or bulk PBMC T cells (not recorded which). This clonotype was sampled from a woman aged 45-65 years in good health. The CDR3 reads CSAGGRAHIQYF.